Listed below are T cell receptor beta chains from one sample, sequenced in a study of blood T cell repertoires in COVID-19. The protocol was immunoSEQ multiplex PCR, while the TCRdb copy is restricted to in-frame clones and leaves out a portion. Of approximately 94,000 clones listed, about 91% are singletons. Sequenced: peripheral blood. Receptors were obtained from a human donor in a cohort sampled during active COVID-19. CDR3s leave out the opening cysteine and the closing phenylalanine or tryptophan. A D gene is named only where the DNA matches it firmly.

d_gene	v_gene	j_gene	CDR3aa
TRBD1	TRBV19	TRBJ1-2	ASSIPLRTGDYGYT
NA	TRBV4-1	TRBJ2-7	ASSLTDEQY
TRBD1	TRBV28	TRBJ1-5	ASSSLQGARRNQPQH
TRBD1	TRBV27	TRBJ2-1	ASSSRTGDFSSYNEQF
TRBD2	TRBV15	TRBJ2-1	ATSRAMTSGPEQF
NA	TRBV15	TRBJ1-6	ATSRAPTGQAPLH
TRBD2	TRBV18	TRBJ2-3	ASSRTSGDDTQY
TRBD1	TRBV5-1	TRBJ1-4	ASSLNRGREKLF
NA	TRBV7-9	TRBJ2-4	ASSPYYGQEAKNIQY
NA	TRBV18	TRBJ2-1	ASSPVAAVDNEQF
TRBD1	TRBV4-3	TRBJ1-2	ASSQEVDRAGYGYT
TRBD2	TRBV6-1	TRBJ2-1	ASSEMRASGTKQF
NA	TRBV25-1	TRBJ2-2	ASSRNTGELF
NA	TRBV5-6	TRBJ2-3	ASSLAGYTQY
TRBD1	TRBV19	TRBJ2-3	ASSLGTGQSLTDTQY
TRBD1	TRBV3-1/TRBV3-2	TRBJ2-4	ASSQEVGQGRDIQY
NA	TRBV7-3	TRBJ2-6	ASSPHSGANVLT
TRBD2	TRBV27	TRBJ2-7	ASSTGLEYEQY
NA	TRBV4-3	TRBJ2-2	ASSQSRRATGELF
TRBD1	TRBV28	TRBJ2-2	ASSWTGGNTGELF
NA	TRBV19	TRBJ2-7	ASSILGPSNEQY
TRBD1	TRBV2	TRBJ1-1	ASSARQGGTEAF
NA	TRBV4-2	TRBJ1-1	ASSQAYPIPMNTEAF
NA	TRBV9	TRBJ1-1	ASSLRTQGLATEAF
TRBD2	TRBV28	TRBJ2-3	ASSSGTSLGTQY
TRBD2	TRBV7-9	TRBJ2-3	ASSLGLAVDTQY